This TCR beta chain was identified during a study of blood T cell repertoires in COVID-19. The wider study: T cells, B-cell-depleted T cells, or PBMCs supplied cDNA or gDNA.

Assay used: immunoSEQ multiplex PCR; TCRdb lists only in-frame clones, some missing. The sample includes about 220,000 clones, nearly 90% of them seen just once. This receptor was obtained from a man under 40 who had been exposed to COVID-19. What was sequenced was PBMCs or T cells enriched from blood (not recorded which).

The CDR3 DNA follows: TGTGCCAGCAGTGATCCCCGGACTAGCGGGGGGCGGGGGGAGCTGTTTTTT. Its translation is CASSDPRTSGGRGELFF. The rearrangement links TRBV6-1 to TRBJ2-2, with 14 bases fitting TRBD2. Germline trimming cut 3 bases from V and 8 bases from J; bases unmatched to any gene: 8. CDR1 and CDR2 (germline): MNHNS, SASEGT. The CDR3 runs 17 residues.